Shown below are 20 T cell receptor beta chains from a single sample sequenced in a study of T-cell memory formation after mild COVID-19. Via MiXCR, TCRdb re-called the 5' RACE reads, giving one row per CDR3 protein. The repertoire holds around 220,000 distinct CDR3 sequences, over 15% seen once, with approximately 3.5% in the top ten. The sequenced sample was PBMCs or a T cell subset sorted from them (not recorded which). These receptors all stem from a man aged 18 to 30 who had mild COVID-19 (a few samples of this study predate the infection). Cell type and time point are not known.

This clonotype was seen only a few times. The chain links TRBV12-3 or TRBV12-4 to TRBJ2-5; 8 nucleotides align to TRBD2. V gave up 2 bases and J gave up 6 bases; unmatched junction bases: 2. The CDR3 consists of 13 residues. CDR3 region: CASSLISGKTQYF. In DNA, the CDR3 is TGTGCCAGCAGTTTAATTAGCGGGAAGACCCAGTACTTC.

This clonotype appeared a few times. This CDR3 is CSVRGEYGYTF. Written as DNA, the CDR3 is TGCAGTGTGAGAGGGGAATATGGCTACACCTTC. The chain combines TRBV20-1 with TRBJ1-2, with D possibly being TRBD1 (5 bases). The germline V and J ends were trimmed by 7 bases and 5 bases, with 11 bases remaining between them. Per the germline V gene, CDR1 is DFQATT and CDR2 is SNEGSKA (reference sequence). This CDR3 comprises 11 residues.

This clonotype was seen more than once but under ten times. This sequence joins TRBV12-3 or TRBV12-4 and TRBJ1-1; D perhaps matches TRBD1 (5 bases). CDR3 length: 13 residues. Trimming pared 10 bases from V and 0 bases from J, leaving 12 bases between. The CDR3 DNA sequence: TGTGCCACGGGGACGGAATTGAACACTGAAGCTTTCTTT. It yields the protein CATGTELNTEAFF.

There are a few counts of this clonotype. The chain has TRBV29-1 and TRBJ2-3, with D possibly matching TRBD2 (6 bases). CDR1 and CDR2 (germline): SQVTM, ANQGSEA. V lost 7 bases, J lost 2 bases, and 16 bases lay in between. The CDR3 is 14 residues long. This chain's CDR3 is CSAAGRLNTDTQYF. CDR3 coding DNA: TGCAGCGCCGCCGGGAGACTGAACACAGATACGCAGTATTTT.

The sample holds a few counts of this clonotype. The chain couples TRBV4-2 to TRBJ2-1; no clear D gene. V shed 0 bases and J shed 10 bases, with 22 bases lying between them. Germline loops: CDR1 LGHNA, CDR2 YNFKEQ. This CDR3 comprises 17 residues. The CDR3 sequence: CASSQDSSEGPWREQFF. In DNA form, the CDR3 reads TGTGCCAGCAGCCAAGATTCATCGGAAGGACCCTGGCGCGAGCAGTTCTTC.

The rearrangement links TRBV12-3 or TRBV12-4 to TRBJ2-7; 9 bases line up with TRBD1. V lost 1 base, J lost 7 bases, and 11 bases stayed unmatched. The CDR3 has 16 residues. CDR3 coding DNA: TGTGCCAGCAGTTTAGGTACCGGACAGGGGTGGAGGGAGCAGTACTTC. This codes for CASSLGTGQGWREQYF.

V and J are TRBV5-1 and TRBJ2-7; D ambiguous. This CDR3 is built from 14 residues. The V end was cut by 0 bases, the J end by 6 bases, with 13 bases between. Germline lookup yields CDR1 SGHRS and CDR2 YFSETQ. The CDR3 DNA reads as TGCGCCAGCAGCTTGGTGCCAAAATCGGGCGAGCAGTACGTC. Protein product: CASSLVPKSGEQYV.

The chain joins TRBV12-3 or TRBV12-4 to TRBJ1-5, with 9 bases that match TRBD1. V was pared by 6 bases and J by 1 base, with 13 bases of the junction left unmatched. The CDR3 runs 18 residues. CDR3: CASRYGQGRLGSNQPQHF. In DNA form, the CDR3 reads TGTGCCAGCAGATACGGACAGGGGAGGTTGGGGAGCAATCAGCCCCAGCATTTT.

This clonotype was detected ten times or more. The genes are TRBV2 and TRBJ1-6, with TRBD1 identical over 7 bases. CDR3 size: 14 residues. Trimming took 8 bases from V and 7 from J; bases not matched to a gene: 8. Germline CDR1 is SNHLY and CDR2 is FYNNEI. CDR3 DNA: TGTGCCAGCGGGGGACAGTCTGAAAATTCACCCCTCCACTTT. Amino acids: CASGGQSENSPLHF.

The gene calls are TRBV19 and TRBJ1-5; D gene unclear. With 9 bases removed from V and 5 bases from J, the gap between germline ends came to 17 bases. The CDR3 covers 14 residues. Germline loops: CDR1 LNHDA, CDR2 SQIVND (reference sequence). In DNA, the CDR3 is TGTGCCAGCGCGGCGGCTCGTCTTCATCAGCCCCAGCATTTT. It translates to CASAAARLHQPQHF.

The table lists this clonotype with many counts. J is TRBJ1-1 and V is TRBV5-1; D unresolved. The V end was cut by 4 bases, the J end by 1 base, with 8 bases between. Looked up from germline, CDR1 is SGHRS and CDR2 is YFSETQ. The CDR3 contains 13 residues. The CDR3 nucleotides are TGCGCCAGCAGCACCACAGAGAACACTGAAGCTTTCTTT. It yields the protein CASSTTENTEAFF.

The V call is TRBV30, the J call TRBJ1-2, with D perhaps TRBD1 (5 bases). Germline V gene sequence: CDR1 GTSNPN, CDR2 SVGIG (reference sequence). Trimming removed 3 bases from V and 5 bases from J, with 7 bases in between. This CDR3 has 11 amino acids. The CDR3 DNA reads TGTGCCTGGAGCAGGGAGTATGGCTACACCTTC. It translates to CAWSREYGYTF.

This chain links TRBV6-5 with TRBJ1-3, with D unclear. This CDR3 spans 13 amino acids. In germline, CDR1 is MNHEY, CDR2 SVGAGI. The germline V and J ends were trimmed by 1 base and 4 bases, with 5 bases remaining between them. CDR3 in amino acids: CASSYYSGNTIYF. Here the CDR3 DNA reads TGTGCCAGCAGTTACTACAGCGGAAACACCATATATTTT.

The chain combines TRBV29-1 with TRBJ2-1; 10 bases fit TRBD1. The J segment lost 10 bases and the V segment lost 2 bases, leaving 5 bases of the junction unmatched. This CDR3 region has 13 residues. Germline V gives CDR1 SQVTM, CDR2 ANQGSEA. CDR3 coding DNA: TGCAGCGTTGAACGTTGGGACAGGGGCGAGCAGTTCTTC. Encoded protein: CSVERWDRGEQFF.

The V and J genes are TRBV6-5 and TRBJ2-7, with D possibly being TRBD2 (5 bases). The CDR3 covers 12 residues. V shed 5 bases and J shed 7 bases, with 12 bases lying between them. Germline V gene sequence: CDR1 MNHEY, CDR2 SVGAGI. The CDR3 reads CASSPPGGEQYF. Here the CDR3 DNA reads TGTGCCAGCAGTCCGCCCGGAGGAGAGCAGTACTTC.

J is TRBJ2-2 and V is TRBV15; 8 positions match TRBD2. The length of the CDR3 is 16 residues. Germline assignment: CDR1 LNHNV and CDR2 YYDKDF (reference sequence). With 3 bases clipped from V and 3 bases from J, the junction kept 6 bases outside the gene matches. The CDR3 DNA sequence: TGTGCCACCAGCAGCGCGGGGGGCCGGGACACCGGGGAGCTGTTTTTT. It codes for CATSSAGGRDTGELFF.

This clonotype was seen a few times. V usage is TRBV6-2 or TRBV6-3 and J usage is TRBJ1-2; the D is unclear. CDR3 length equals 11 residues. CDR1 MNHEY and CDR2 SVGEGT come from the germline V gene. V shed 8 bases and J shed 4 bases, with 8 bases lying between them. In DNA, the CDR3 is TGTGCCAGCGTGTCAGCCTATGGCTACACCTTC. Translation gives CASVSAYGYTF.

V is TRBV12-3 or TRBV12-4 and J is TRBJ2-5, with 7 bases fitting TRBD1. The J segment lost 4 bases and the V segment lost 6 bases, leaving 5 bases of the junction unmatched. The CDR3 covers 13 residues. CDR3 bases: TGTGCCAGCAGCCCGACAGGGTTAGAGACCCAGTACTTC. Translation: CASSPTGLETQYF.

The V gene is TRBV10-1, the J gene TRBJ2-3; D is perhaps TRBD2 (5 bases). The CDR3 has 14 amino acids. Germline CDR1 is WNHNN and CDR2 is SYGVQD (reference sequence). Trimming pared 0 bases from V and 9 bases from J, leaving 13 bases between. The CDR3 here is CASSESGATYTQYF. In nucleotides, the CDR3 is TGCGCCAGCAGTGAGTCGGGAGCGACGTACACGCAGTATTTT.

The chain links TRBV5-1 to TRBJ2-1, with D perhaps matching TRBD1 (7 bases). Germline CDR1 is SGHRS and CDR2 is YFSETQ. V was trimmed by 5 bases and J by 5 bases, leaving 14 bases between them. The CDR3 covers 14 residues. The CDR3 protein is CASSRGTENNEQFF. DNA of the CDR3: TGCGCCAGCAGTCGCGGGACAGAGAACAATGAGCAGTTCTTC.